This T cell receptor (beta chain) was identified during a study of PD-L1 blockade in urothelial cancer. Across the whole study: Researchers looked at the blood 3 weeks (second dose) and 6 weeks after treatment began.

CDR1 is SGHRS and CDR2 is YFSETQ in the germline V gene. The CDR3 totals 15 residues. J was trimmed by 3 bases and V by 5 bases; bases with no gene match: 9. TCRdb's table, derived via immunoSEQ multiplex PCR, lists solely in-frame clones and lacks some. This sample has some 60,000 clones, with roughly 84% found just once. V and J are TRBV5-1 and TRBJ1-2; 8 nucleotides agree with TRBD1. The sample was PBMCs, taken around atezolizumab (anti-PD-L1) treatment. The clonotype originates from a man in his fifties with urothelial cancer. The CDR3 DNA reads TGCGCCAGCAGTTGGCAGGCAGGGGGCGACTATGGCTACACCTTC. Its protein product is CASSWQAGGDYGYTF.